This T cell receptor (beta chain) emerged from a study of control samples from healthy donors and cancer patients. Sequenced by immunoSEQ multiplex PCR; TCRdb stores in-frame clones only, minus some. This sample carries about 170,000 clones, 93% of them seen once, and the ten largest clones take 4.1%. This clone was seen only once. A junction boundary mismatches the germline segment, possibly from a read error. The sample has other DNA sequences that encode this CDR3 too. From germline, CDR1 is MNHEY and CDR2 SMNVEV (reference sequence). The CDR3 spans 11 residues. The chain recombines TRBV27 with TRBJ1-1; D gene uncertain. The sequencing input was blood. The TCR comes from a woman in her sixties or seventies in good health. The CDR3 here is CASRPRAEAFF. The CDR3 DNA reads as TGTGCCAGCAGGCCAAGGGCTGAAGCCTTCTTT.